The clone carrying this TCR beta chain has only one observation. In the authors' workflow: For nucleated cells, counts were estimated from reference gene primer amplification. The data were produced by immunoSEQ multiplex PCR, yet TCRdb's version contains in-frame clones alone and is incomplete. The V and J calls and clone size come from that table; D and trimming were worked out from the DNA. The sample has hundreds of thousands of clones; approximately 89% are singletons. V was shortened by 0 bases and J by 5 bases, with 10 bases between the two germline ends. The germline V gene has CDR1 SGHVS and CDR2 FNYEAQ. This CDR3 is built from 15 residues. This entry is derived from a study of blood T cell repertoires in COVID-19. Study-wide context: The cDNA or gDNA used as material had been derived from T cells, B-cell-depleted T cells, or PBMCs.

Either two negative PCRs, clearance, or symptom resolution qualified Cohort 3 donors as recovered. Input material: PBMCs or T cells enriched from blood (not recorded which). The origin of this receptor is a woman between 40 and 50 years old who had recovered from COVID-19. The chain recombines TRBV7-6 with TRBJ2-2, with D possibly TRBD2 on 7 matching bases. This chain's CDR3 is CASSLAGGPTGELFF. The CDR3 bases are TGTGCCAGCAGCTTAGCGGGGGGGCCTACCGGGGAGCTGTTTTTT.